One sample yielded the 24 T cell receptor beta chains listed below, sequenced in a study of T cell responses to AZD1222 COVID-19 vaccine. TCRdb keeps only in-frame clones here, not all; method: immunoSEQ multiplex PCR. The top ten clones hold less than 3.5% of a sample with 150,000 or so clones, about 88% of them seen once. Sample: peripheral blood, taken on day 0 of AZD1222 vaccination. These receptors were collected from an adult in good health.

The genes are TRBV6-5 and TRBJ1-1; D is ambiguous. CDR1 is MNHEY and CDR2 is SVGAGI in the germline V gene. Trimming pared 2 bases from V and 1 base from J, leaving 8 bases between. The CDR3 spans 14 residues. The chain's CDR3 is CASSYMRTNTEAFF. As DNA, the CDR3 is TGTGCCAGCAGTTACATGCGGACGAACACTGAAGCTTTCTTT.

The V and J genes are TRBV12-3 or TRBV12-4 and TRBJ2-5; D is unresolved. CDR3 length: 11 residues. The V and J ends lost 6 bases and 5 bases respectively, with 7 bases between them. CDR3 residues: CASSNRETQYF. The CDR3 coding sequence is TGTGCCAGCAGCAATCGGGAGACCCAGTACTTC.

The gene calls are TRBV6-5 and TRBJ1-4, with 9 bases matching TRBD1. The CDR3 extends over 15 amino acids. Germline trimming cut 1 base from V and 6 bases from J; bases unmatched to any gene: 3. The germline V gene encodes CDR1 MNHEY and CDR2 SVGAGI. DNA for the CDR3: TGTGCCAGCAGTTACTTACAGGGGGCGGATGAAAAACTGTTTTTT. Its translation: CASSYLQGADEKLFF.

This chain links TRBV28 with TRBJ1-3, with D unclear. Trimming stripped 9 bases from V and 0 bases from J, with 6 bases between. The CDR3 contains 12 residues. Germline CDR1 reads MDHEN; CDR2 reads SYDVKM. This CDR3 is CASQSSGNTIYF. In nucleotides, the CDR3 is TGTGCCAGTCAGAGCTCTGGAAACACCATATATTTT.

The V and J genes are TRBV5-1 and TRBJ2-7, with TRBD1 matching 8 bases. CDR1 and CDR2 from the germline V gene are SGHRS and YFSETQ. This CDR3 contains 15 residues. V shed 3 bases and J 2 bases; nucleotides not matched to a gene: 7. For the CDR3, the DNA is TGCGCCAGCAGCTCAGATGGACAGGGTCCCTACGAGCAGTACTTC. Protein sequence: CASSSDGQGPYEQYF.

This rearrangement joins TRBV7-9 to TRBJ1-6; D not certain. There are 13 residues in the CDR3. Trimming took 5 bases from V and 12 from J, leaving 14 bases between them. CDR1 and CDR2 from the germline V gene are SEHNR and FQNEAQ (reference sequence). The CDR3 reads CASSAIQFGPLHF. The CDR3 nucleotides are TGTGCCAGCAGCGCAATCCAATTCGGACCCCTCCACTTT.

The V and J genes are TRBV5-1 and TRBJ2-1, with 11 positions matching TRBD2. V lost 0 bases, J lost 7 bases, and 3 bases stayed unmatched. This CDR3 contains 15 residues. The germline CDR1 and CDR2 sequences are SGHRS and YFSETQ. CDR3 protein: CASSLVSSGGNEQFF. For the CDR3, the DNA is TGCGCCAGCAGCTTGGTCTCTAGCGGGGGGAATGAGCAGTTCTTC. The whole variable domain, filled in from reference TRBV5-1 and TRBJ2-1, reads KAGVTQTPRYLIKTRGQQVTLSCSPISGHRSVSWYQQTPGQGLQFLFEYFSETQRNKGNFPGRFSGRQFSNSRSEMNVSTLELGDSALYLCASSLVSSGGNEQFFGPGTRLTVL.

The gene calls are TRBV7-2 and TRBJ1-6; 7 bases fit TRBD1. J was trimmed by 9 bases and V by 1 base; bases with no gene match: 3. The CDR3 extends over 14 amino acids. Germline V gene data show CDR1 as SGHTA and CDR2 as FQGNSA. Here the CDR3 reads CASSLEGQVSPLHF. CDR3 in DNA: TGTGCCAGCAGCTTAGAAGGACAGGTTTCACCCCTCCACTTT.

V usage is TRBV11-2 and J usage is TRBJ1-3; TRBD1 aligns across 11 bases. With 3 bases clipped from V and 0 bases from J, the junction kept 1 base outside the gene matches. Looked up from germline, CDR1 is SGHAT and CDR2 is FQNNGV. The CDR3 consists of 16 residues. CDR3 nucleotides: TGTGCCAGCAGCTTCGGGACAGGGGGCTCTGGAAACACCATATATTTT. It translates to CASSFGTGGSGNTIYF. Filled out from reference TRBV11-2 and TRBJ1-3, the complete variable domain reads EAGVAQSPRYKIIEKRQSVAFWCNPISGHATLYWYQQILGQGPKLLIQFQNNGVVDDSQLPKDRFSAERLKGVDSTLKIQPAKLEDSAVYLCASSFGTGGSGNTIYFGEGSWLTVV.

V and J are TRBV11-3 and TRBJ2-2, with D perhaps given as TRBD1 or TRBD2 (6 bases each). Germline V gene data show CDR1 as SGHNT and CDR2 as YENEEA. Trimming took off 5 bases at V and 4 bases at J, with 20 bases between the two ends. This CDR3 contains 17 residues. The CDR3 loop is CASSPGETGARTGELFF. For the CDR3, the DNA is TGTGCCAGCAGCCCTGGGGAGACGGGGGCCCGCACCGGGGAGCTGTTTTTT.

This clone was counted a single time. This chain links TRBV7-9 with TRBJ2-7, with TRBD1 matching 7 bases. Losses at the gene ends were 0 bases for V and 2 bases for J; bases not matched to a gene: 1. There are 14 residues in the CDR3. CDR1 SEHNR and CDR2 FQNEAQ come from the germline V gene (reference sequence). The CDR3 here is CASSLAGTAYEQYF. CDR3 DNA sequence: TGTGCCAGCAGCTTAGCCGGGACAGCCTACGAGCAGTACTTC.

The chain combines TRBV9 with TRBJ2-2; no reliable D call. Trimming stripped 0 bases from V and 3 bases from J, with 6 bases between. Germline CDR1 SGDLS, CDR2 YYNGEE. The CDR3 totals 14 residues. CDR3 bases: TGTGCCAGCAGCGTAGATTTCTACACCGGGGAGCTGTTTTTT. This translates into CASSVDFYTGELFF.

The V and J genes are TRBV9 and TRBJ1-2, with D perhaps TRBD1 (5 bases). The CDR3 length is 14 residues. Trimming took 1 base from V and 5 from J, leaving 12 bases between them. The germline gives CDR1 SGDLS, CDR2 YYNGEE. The CDR3 region is CASSVPHRPYGYTF. CDR3 in DNA: TGTGCCAGCAGCGTACCCCACAGGCCGTATGGCTACACCTTC.

This clone turned up a few times. The rearrangement links TRBV6-5 to TRBJ2-3; 8 nucleotides line up with TRBD1. V lost 6 bases and J lost 3; bases outside the gene matches: 8. The germline gives CDR1 MNHEY, CDR2 SVGAGI. This CDR3 spans 15 amino acids. CDR3 nucleotides: TGTGCCAGCAGCGATACGACAGGGGTAACAGATACGCAGTATTTT. It codes for CASSDTTGVTDTQYF.

This clone was counted a single time. V is TRBV19 and J is TRBJ2-7, with TRBD2 matching over 7 bases. Germline CDR1 reads LNHDA; CDR2 reads SQIVND (reference sequence). V gave up 5 bases and J gave up 2 bases; unmatched junction bases: 6. The CDR3 has 14 amino acids. CDR3 DNA: TGTGCCAGTAGTTCAGGACTAGTGGCCTACGAGCAGTACTTC. Amino acid sequence: CASSSGLVAYEQYF.

This sequence joins TRBV6-5 and TRBJ2-3; TRBD2 aligns across 7 bases. Germline loops: CDR1 MNHEY, CDR2 SVGAGI. The CDR3 length is 16 residues. V dropped 0 bases and J dropped 2; count of bases not matched to a gene: 5. For the CDR3, the DNA is TGTGCCAGCAGTTACTCGATTGGGACTACCACAGATACGCAGTATTTT. Amino acids: CASSYSIGTTTDTQYF.

This chain links TRBV7-9 with TRBJ1-1; perhaps TRBD1 as D (5 bases). The germline V gene encodes CDR1 SEHNR and CDR2 FQNEAQ (reference sequence). Trimming took 5 bases from V and 1 from J, leaving 14 bases between them. This CDR3 contains 15 residues. DNA for the CDR3: TGTGCCAGCAGCCGTCAGTCCGGGGGGAACACTGAAGCTTTCTTT. As protein: CASSRQSGGNTEAFF.

In its sample, this clone was seen once. The V call is TRBV5-1, the J call TRBJ2-7; D is ambiguous. The germline V gene has CDR1 SGHRS and CDR2 YFSETQ. CDR3 length: 13 residues. V was pared by 1 base and J by 2 bases, with 7 bases between. The CDR3 region is CASSLFGTYEQYF. The CDR3 DNA reads as TGCGCCAGCAGCTTGTTCGGAACCTACGAGCAGTACTTC.

The chain uses TRBV25-1 and TRBJ2-2; D is tentatively TRBD1 or TRBD2 (5 bases each). Germline loops: CDR1 MGHDK, CDR2 SYGVNS. The CDR3 loop spans 17 amino acids. Trimming cost V 4 bases and J 3 bases, with 18 bases left between them. DNA for the CDR3: TGTGCCAGCAGTGCTTCGGTAGGGGACGACCACACCGGGGAGCTGTTTTTT. Translation: CASSASVGDDHTGELFF.

The sample holds one count of this clone. The chain uses TRBV10-3 and TRBJ1-1; D remains ambiguous. The germline V gene has CDR1 ENHRY and CDR2 SYGVKD. V shed 1 base and J shed 6 bases, with 3 bases lying between them. The CDR3 is made up of 11 amino acids. In DNA, the CDR3 is TGTGCCATCAGTGAGTGGGCTGAAGCTTTCTTT. This translates into CAISEWAEAFF.

This chain links TRBV11-2 with TRBJ2-2; 14 bases map to TRBD2. Germline loops: CDR1 SGHAT, CDR2 FQNNGV. Trimming at V came to 5 bases and at J to 1 base, leaving 3 bases not matched to a gene. The CDR3 loop spans 17 amino acids. The chain's CDR3 is CASSPGTSGGNTGELFF. CDR3 nucleotides: TGTGCCAGCAGCCCCGGGACTAGCGGGGGGAACACCGGGGAGCTGTTTTTT.

The rearrangement joins TRBV27 to TRBJ1-1, with TRBD1 identical over 8 bases. This CDR3 is built from 17 residues. The V gene end was trimmed by 5 bases and the J gene end by 3 bases; junction bases not matched to a gene: 14. Germline V gene lookup returns CDR1 MNHEY and CDR2 SMNVEV (reference sequence). CDR3 nucleotides: TGTGCCAGCAGTCCAGGACAGGGCCAAGGTGGGGACACTGAAGCTTTCTTT. As protein: CASSPGQGQGGDTEAFF.

V gene TRBV3-1 (or the pseudogene TRBV3-2) combines with J gene TRBJ2-1, with D perhaps TRBD2 (7 bases). The V end lost 3 bases, the J end lost 8 bases, and 11 bases lay between the germline ends. Germline loops: CDR1 LGHDT, CDR2 YNNKEL (reference sequence). This CDR3 spans 13 amino acids. This CDR3 is CASSHLGGDEQFF. For the CDR3, the DNA is TGTGCCAGCAGCCATTTAGGGGGGGATGAGCAGTTCTTC.

The V gene is TRBV3-1 (or the pseudogene TRBV3-2), the J gene TRBJ2-5; D not resolved. Trimming took 5 bases from V and 5 from J, leaving 6 bases between them. Germline CDR1 reads LGHDT; CDR2 reads YNNKEL (reference sequence). CDR3 length: 11 amino acids. The CDR3 nucleotides read TGTGCCAGCAGCGGCAGCGAGACCCAGTACTTC. This codes for CASSGSETQYF.